One sample yielded the 23 T cell receptor beta chains listed below, sequenced in a study of cytomegalovirus exposure and HLA in healthy donors. Some clones are missing from TCRdb's copy, which holds only in-frame ones; the method was immunoSEQ multiplex PCR. The data contain over 150,000 clones, just over 85% of them singletons. The sample comprised PBMCs. The origin of the receptors is a human donor in good health.

This chain connects TRBV4-1 to TRBJ2-2; 8 bases match TRBD2. V lost 4 bases to trimming and J lost 4 bases; unmatched junction nucleotides: 14. In germline, CDR1 is MGHRA, CDR2 YSYEKL. This CDR3 is 18 amino acids long. Here the CDR3 reads CASSLGRASAGVTGELFF. The CDR3 coding sequence is TGCGCCAGCAGCCTTGGTAGAGCTTCAGCGGGGGTCACCGGGGAGCTGTTTTTT.

This clone was picked up one time. This sequence joins TRBV19 and TRBJ1-2, with D uncertain. Germline values: CDR1 LNHDA, CDR2 SQIVND (reference sequence). V was trimmed by 3 bases and J by 3 bases, leaving 5 bases between them. This CDR3 region has 12 residues. CDR3 DNA: TGTGCCAGTAGTATTGTAGACTATGGCTACACCTTC. This translates into CASSIVDYGYTF. Using reference TRBV19 and TRBJ1-2 for the parts outside the CDR3, the full variable domain is DGGITQSPKYLFRKEGQNVTLSCEQNLNHDAMYWYRQDPGQGLRLIYYSQIVNDFQKGDIAEGYSVSREKKESFPLTVTSAQKNPTAFYLCASSIVDYGYTFGSGTRLTVV.

The chain joins TRBV25-1 to TRBJ2-1; D may be TRBD2 (6 bases). This CDR3 contains 14 residues. Per the germline V gene, CDR1 is MGHDK and CDR2 is SYGVNS. Trimming stripped 5 bases from V and 7 bases from J, with 15 bases between. Written as DNA, the CDR3 is TGTGCCAGCAGTCGGGAACGTGGGGGGAATGAGCAGTTCTTC. Translated, it gives CASSRERGGNEQFF.

V usage is TRBV5-1 and J usage is TRBJ1-1, with no clear D. Trimming pared 0 bases from V and 0 bases from J, leaving 12 bases between. Germline V gene data show CDR1 as SGHRS and CDR2 as YFSETQ. This CDR3 spans 16 amino acids. The CDR3, as DNA: TGCGCCAGCAGCTTGGCCTCTTGGGAGATGAACACTGAAGCTTTCTTT. As protein: CASSLASWEMNTEAFF.

The chain joins TRBV30 to TRBJ2-2; weak D call: TRBD2 (5 bases). Germline lookup yields CDR1 GTSNPN and CDR2 SVGIG (reference sequence). V shed 2 bases and J shed 7 bases, with 20 bases lying between them. The CDR3 contains 16 residues. The CDR3 spells CAWSYGLGFSNGELFF. The CDR3 bases are TGTGCCTGGAGTTACGGACTGGGCTTTAGTAACGGGGAGCTGTTTTTT. The full variable domain, with the rest looked up from reference TRBV30 and TRBJ2-2, is SQTIHQWPATLVQPVGSPLSLECTVEGTSNPNLYWYRQAAGRGLQLLFYSVGIGQISSEVPQNLSASRPQDRQFILSSKKLLLSDSGFYLCAWSYGLGFSNGELFFGEGSRLTVL.

Concerning this clone itself: At one end the junction does not follow the germline gene, possibly because of a read error. V and J are TRBV27 and TRBJ2-1, with D unclear. Germline V gene sequence: CDR1 MNHEY, CDR2 SMNVEV (reference sequence). This CDR3 spans 15 amino acids. The CDR3 spells CASSLNRIVADDQFF. The CDR3, as DNA: TGTGCCAGCAGTCTAAATCGAATAGTCGCCGATGATCAGTTCTTC.

The rearrangement links TRBV15 to TRBJ2-3; D unclear. Per the germline V gene, CDR1 is LNHNV and CDR2 is YYDKDF (reference sequence). The germline V and J ends were trimmed by 6 bases and 3 bases, with 4 bases remaining between them. The CDR3 has 11 residues. CDR3 nucleotide sequence: TGTGCCACCAGTCAAACAGATACGCAGTATTTT. Amino acid sequence: CATSQTDTQYF.

This clone was counted a single time. The rearrangement uses TRBV2 and TRBJ2-6; D may be TRBD1 (5 bases). CDR1 SNHLY and CDR2 FYNNEI come from the germline V gene. CDR3 size: 14 residues. V lost 6 bases and J lost 4, with 10 bases in between. CDR3 nucleotide sequence: TGTGCCAGCAGGCAGGGATCCGGGGCCAACGTCCTGACTTTC. It yields the protein CASRQGSGANVLTF.

This clone was recorded once. This chain uses TRBV28 with TRBJ2-2; D remains unclear. Germline V gene lookup returns CDR1 MDHEN and CDR2 SYDVKM. This CDR3 contains 14 residues. Trimming removed 6 bases from V and 4 bases from J, with 12 bases in between. CDR3 DNA: TGTGCCAGCAGACCACGCCCGGGCACCGGGGAGCTGTTTTTT. The encoded protein is CASRPRPGTGELFF.

V and J are TRBV28 and TRBJ2-7; D is unresolved. CDR3 length equals 14 residues. V shed 7 bases and J shed 6 bases, with 19 bases lying between them. Germline CDR1 MDHEN, CDR2 SYDVKM. CDR3 amino acids: CASTSSLRSSEQYF. The CDR3 region has the DNA TGTGCCAGCACATCCTCCTTACGTAGTTCCGAGCAGTACTTC.

CDR3 protein: CASQLRGNTEAFF. In DNA, the CDR3 is TGTGCCAGCCAACTACGGGGGAACACTGAAGCTTTCTTT. The chain has TRBV25-1 and TRBJ1-1; no clear D. The CDR3 totals 13 residues. CDR1 MGHDK and CDR2 SYGVNS come from the germline V gene. V lost 8 bases, J lost 1 base, and 11 bases lay in between. Looking up the rest from reference TRBV25-1 and TRBJ1-1 gives the full variable domain: EADIYQTPRYLVIGTGKKITLECSQTMGHDKMYWYQQDPGMELHLIHYSYGVNSTEKGDLSSESTVSRIRTEHFPLTLESARPSHTSQYLCASQLRGNTEAFFGQGTRLTVV.

The chain recombines TRBV7-9 with TRBJ2-7; 9 bases agree with TRBD1. CDR3 size: 14 residues. Germline values: CDR1 SEHNR, CDR2 FQNEAQ (reference sequence). Germline trimming cut 4 bases from V and 3 bases from J; bases unmatched to any gene: 4. This CDR3 reads CASSSPGQGYEQYF. DNA for the CDR3: TGTGCCAGCAGCTCACCGGGACAGGGCTACGAGCAGTACTTC. Full variable domain (outside the CDR3, taken from reference TRBV7-9 and TRBJ2-7): DTGVSQNPRHKITKRGQNVTFRCDPISEHNRLYWYRQTLGQGPEFLTYFQNEAQLEKSRLLSDRFSAERPKGSFSTLEIQRTEQGDSAMYLCASSSPGQGYEQYFGPGTRLTVT.

The chain has TRBV18 and TRBJ2-7, with D maybe TRBD2 (6 bases). From germline, CDR1 is KGHSH and CDR2 LQKENI. Deletions cut 6 bases from V and 2 bases from J, with 11 bases between. The CDR3 covers 13 residues. CDR3 in DNA: TGTGCCAGCTCTCGGGAGCGGGCCTACGAGCAGTACTTC. This encodes CASSRERAYEQYF.

A word on this clone: The same CDR3 can be traced to other DNA sequences in this sample. V is TRBV27 and J is TRBJ1-1, with D possibly matching TRBD1 (5 bases). With 6 bases removed from V and 0 bases from J, the gap between germline ends came to 11 bases. The CDR3 contains 14 residues. Germline V gene sequence: CDR1 MNHEY, CDR2 SMNVEV (reference sequence). In nucleotides, the CDR3 is TGTGCCAGCAGCCCTACAGGATTGAACACTGAAGCTTTCTTT. Encoded protein: CASSPTGLNTEAFF.

This rearrangement joins TRBV5-4 to TRBJ2-5, with TRBD2 matching over 13 bases. The CDR3 loop spans 15 amino acids. J was trimmed by 5 bases and V by 4 bases; bases with no gene match: 5. The germline CDR1 and CDR2 sequences are SGHNT and YYREEE (reference sequence). CDR3 bases: TGTGCCAGCAGCCTCGGGACTAGCGGGGTGGAGACCCAGTACTTC. It specifies CASSLGTSGVETQYF.

This clone was seen a handful of times. This rearrangement joins TRBV28 to TRBJ2-7; D possibly corresponds to TRBD1 (6 bases). The CDR3 totals 15 residues. V lost 10 bases to trimming and J lost 3 bases, with 22 bases between them. Germline loops: CDR1 MDHEN, CDR2 SYDVKM. The CDR3 loop reads CAIRLNRVGGYEQYF. The CDR3, as DNA: TGTGCCATTCGCCTCAACAGGGTAGGGGGCTACGAGCAGTACTTC.

This sequence joins TRBV4-3 and TRBJ2-2; D possibly corresponds to TRBD1 (6 bases). Germline CDR1 LGHNA, CDR2 YSLEER. This CDR3 has 16 amino acids. Deletions cut 6 bases from V and 3 bases from J, with 17 bases between. CDR3 DNA: TGCGCCAGCAGAGACAGGTACGCGGCGTACACCGGGGAGCTGTTTTTT. Translated, it gives CASRDRYAAYTGELFF.

The chain combines TRBV6-1 with TRBJ2-7, with D possibly matching TRBD1 (6 bases). The CDR3 has 14 amino acids. The germline CDR1 and CDR2 sequences are MNHNS and SASEGT. V lost 8 bases and J 2 bases, leaving 16 bases between the germline ends. The CDR3 spells CASAWTDKTYEQYF. CDR3 bases: TGTGCCAGCGCTTGGACAGATAAGACCTACGAGCAGTACTTC.

V gene TRBV9 combines with J gene TRBJ1-4; TRBD1 matches 7 bases. The V gene end was trimmed by 3 bases and the J gene end by 11 bases; junction bases not matched to a gene: 10. The CDR3 is made up of 14 amino acids. Germline V gene data show CDR1 as SGDLS and CDR2 as YYNGEE. The CDR3 region has the DNA TGTGCCAGCAGCGCCTCAAGACAGGGTAGGAAACTGTTTTTT. Encoded protein: CASSASRQGRKLFF.

About this clone itself: Other DNA sequences in the sample encode the same CDR3. The chain has TRBV11-2 and TRBJ1-1, with D possibly matching TRBD1 (5 bases). Germline V gives CDR1 SGHAT, CDR2 FQNNGV. CDR3 length: 13 residues. With 5 bases removed from V and 1 base from J, the gap between germline ends came to 8 bases. CDR3 DNA: TGTGCCAGCAGCCCTCAGGGGAACACTGAAGCTTTCTTT. It is translated as CASSPQGNTEAFF.

The sample holds one count of this clone. The genes are TRBV27 and TRBJ2-1, with 9 bases lining up with TRBD1. Per germline, CDR1 MNHEY and CDR2 SMNVEV (reference sequence). The CDR3 contains 15 residues. V trimming: 3 bases; J trimming: 4 bases; junction bases outside the gene matches: 4. As DNA, the CDR3 is TGTGCCAGCAGTTTGGGACAGGGACCGTACAATGAGCAGTTCTTC. Translating gives CASSLGQGPYNEQFF.

The rearrangement joins TRBV15 to TRBJ2-7; D call uncertain. The CDR3 is 13 residues long. Deletions cut 5 bases from V and 6 bases from J, with 14 bases between. In germline, CDR1 is LNHNV, CDR2 YYDKDF (reference sequence). In DNA, the CDR3 is TGTGCCACCAGCCTGAGTGTAGTTTCCGAGCAGTACTTC. Translated, it gives CATSLSVVSEQYF.

This clone was found once. The chain combines TRBV5-4 with TRBJ2-1; no firm D call. The length of the CDR3 is 13 residues. Deletions cut 5 bases from V and 4 bases from J, with 10 bases between. Germline values: CDR1 SGHNT, CDR2 YYREEE (reference sequence). This CDR3 reads CASRPTEYNEQFF. CDR3 sequence (DNA): TGTGCCAGCAGACCCACGGAGTACAATGAGCAGTTCTTC.